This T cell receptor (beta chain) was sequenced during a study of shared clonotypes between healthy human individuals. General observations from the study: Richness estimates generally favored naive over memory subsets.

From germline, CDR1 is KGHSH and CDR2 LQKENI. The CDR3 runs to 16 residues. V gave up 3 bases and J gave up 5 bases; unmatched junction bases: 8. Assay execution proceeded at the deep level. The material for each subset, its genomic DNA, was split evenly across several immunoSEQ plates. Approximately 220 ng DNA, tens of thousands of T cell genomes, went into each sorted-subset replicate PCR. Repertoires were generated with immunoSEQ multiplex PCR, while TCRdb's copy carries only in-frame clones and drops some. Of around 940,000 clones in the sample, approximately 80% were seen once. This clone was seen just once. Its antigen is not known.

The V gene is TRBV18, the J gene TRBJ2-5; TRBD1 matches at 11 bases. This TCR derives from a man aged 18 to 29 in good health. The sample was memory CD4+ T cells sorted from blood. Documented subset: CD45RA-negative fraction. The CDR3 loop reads CASSPRPGTGGETQYF. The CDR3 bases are TGTGCCAGCTCACCCCGACCCGGGACAGGGGGGGAGACCCAGTACTTC. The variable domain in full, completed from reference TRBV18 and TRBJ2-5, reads NAGVMQNPRHLVRRRGQEARLRCSPMKGHSHVYWYRQLPEEGLKFMVYLQKENIIDESGMPKERFSAEFPKEGPSILRIQQVVRGDSAAYFCASSPRPGTGGETQYFGPGTRLLVL.